The T cell receptor beta chain described here comes from a study of T cells after somatic rescue of genetic block. In its sample, this clone was seen a few times. The V and J ends lost 2 bases and 0 bases, in that order; junction bases with no gene match: 5. The CDR3 sequence is 18 residues long. The germline CDR1 and CDR2 sequences are LNHNV and YYDKDF (reference sequence). Sequenced by immunoSEQ multiplex PCR; TCRdb stores in-frame clones only, minus some. The top ten hold 15% to 20% of the sample, which has approximately 12,000 clones, around 72% seen once. The chain carries TRBV15 and TRBJ2-6; 9 bases match TRBD2. The specimen was peripheral blood mononuclear cells (PBMCs). The clonotype comes from a boy aged 5-17 years. CDR3 DNA sequence: TGTGCCACCAGCAGATGGACTAGCGCTTTCTCTGGGGCCAACGTCCTGACTTTC. Translation: CATSRWTSAFSGANVLTF.